These 13 T cell receptor beta chains were sequenced from one sample in a study of OX40 agonist ivuxolimab in advanced cancers. Assay used: immunoSEQ multiplex PCR; TCRdb lists only in-frame clones, some missing. The sample shows some 60,000 clones, roughly nine tenths of them seen only once. The sample consisted of CD4+ or CD8+ T cells sorted from blood, taken in a trial of the OX40 agonist ivuxolimab. Receptors originate from an adult with an advanced solid tumor such as melanoma, head and neck, liver or kidney cancer.

The CDR3 here is CATSTGTGGYNEQFF. In nucleotides, the CDR3 is TGTGCCACCAGTACCGGGACTGGAGGATACAATGAGCAGTTCTTC. This chain connects TRBV15 to TRBJ2-1; D might be TRBD2 (6 bases). The CDR3 totals 15 residues. Germline assignment: CDR1 LNHNV and CDR2 YYDKDF (reference sequence). Trimming took 6 bases from V and 4 from J, leaving 16 bases between them.

The V call is TRBV2, the J call TRBJ2-1; D not resolved. Trimming took 7 bases from V and 7 from J, leaving 8 bases between them. CDR3 size: 11 residues. Germline values: CDR1 SNHLY, CDR2 FYNNEI. DNA of the CDR3: TGTGCCAGCACCCCGACTAATGAGCAGTTCTTC. It codes for CASTPTNEQFF. Complete variable domain (other parts from reference TRBV2 and TRBJ2-1): EPEVTQTPSHQVTQMGQEVILRCVPISNHLYFYWYRQILGQKVEFLVSFYNNEISEKSEIFDDQFSVERPDGSNFTLKIRSTKLEDSAMYFCASTPTNEQFFGPGTRLTVL.

The chain carries TRBV30 and TRBJ1-2; D gene uncertain. Trimming took off 3 bases at V and 5 bases at J, with 7 bases between the two ends. The CDR3 loop spans 11 amino acids. Germline V gene sequence: CDR1 GTSNPN, CDR2 SVGIG (reference sequence). The DNA of the CDR3 is TGTGCCTGGAGGTTTAGTTATGGCTACACCTTC. The encoded protein is CAWRFSYGYTF.

The chain employs TRBV21-1 and TRBJ1-2. TRBV21-1 is a pseudogene. The CDR3 totals 14 residues. CDR3: CASSPSAPERGYTF. CDR3 nucleotide sequence: TGTGCCAGCAGTCCGTCGGCCCCAGAAAGGGGCTACACCTTC.

The chain is built from TRBV7-8 and TRBJ1-5; the D is unclear. The V gene lost 0 bases and the J gene lost 0 bases, with 6 bases spanning the gap. The CDR3 is 15 residues long. The germline V gene has CDR1 SGHVS and CDR2 FQNEAQ. The CDR3 sequence: CASSLAVYSNQPQHF. The CDR3 DNA reads as TGTGCCAGCAGCTTAGCAGTCTATAGCAATCAGCCCCAGCATTTT.

This clone was picked up one time. The same CDR3 can be traced to other DNA sequences in this sample. V is TRBV19 and J is TRBJ1-6; 9 bases fit TRBD1. V gave up 6 bases and J gave up 10 bases; unmatched junction bases: 10. There are 15 residues in the CDR3. Germline values: CDR1 LNHDA, CDR2 SQIVND (reference sequence). CDR3 DNA: TGTGCCAGTAGAACGGCTGGGACAGGGTCATCACCCCTCCACTTT. Protein product: CASRTAGTGSSPLHF.

The rearrangement links TRBV11-2 to TRBJ1-2, with no clear D. The CDR3 runs to 14 residues. Germline lookup yields CDR1 SGHAT and CDR2 FQNNGV. Trimming cost V 1 base and J 3 bases, with 9 bases left between them. Here the CDR3 reads CASSLAGGYYGYTF. The CDR3 DNA follows: TGTGCCAGCAGCTTAGCAGGCGGATACTATGGCTACACCTTC.

The chain employs TRBV11-1 and TRBJ2-2; D perhaps matches TRBD1 (6 bases). V lost 0 bases and J 6 bases, leaving 14 bases between the germline ends. This CDR3 contains 16 residues. Germline-derived CDR1 and CDR2 are SGHAT and FQDESV (reference sequence). CDR3 bases: TGTGCCAGCAGCTTAGCGCAACAGGGTTTGCCCGGGGAGCTGTTTTTT. Residues: CASSLAQQGLPGELFF. The whole variable domain, filled in from reference TRBV11-1 and TRBJ2-2, reads EAEVAQSPRYKITEKSQAVAFWCDPISGHATLYWYRQILGQGPELLVQFQDESVVDDSQLPKDRFSAERLKGVDSTLKIQPAELGDSAMYLCASSLAQQGLPGELFFGEGSRLTVL.

This chain joins TRBV28 and TRBJ2-1; D remains ambiguous. V lost 3 bases and J lost 9, with 6 bases in between. The CDR3 consists of 11 residues. The germline CDR1 and CDR2 sequences are MDHEN and SYDVKM. CDR3 loop: CASSFWGEQFF. The CDR3 DNA is TGTGCCAGCAGTTTTTGGGGTGAGCAGTTCTTC.

About this clone: A read error may account for a junction end that differs from germline. J is TRBJ2-1 and V is TRBV7-7, with 8 bases that match TRBD2. The CDR3 has 15 amino acids. CDR1 and CDR2 (germline): SSHAT, FNYEAQ (reference sequence). The CDR3 nucleotides read TGTGCTAGCAGCTCGGGAGGGGGGGCCGTAGATGAGCAGTTCTTC. It specifies CASSSGGGAVDEQFF.

This rearrangement joins TRBV5-4 to TRBJ2-1, with 9 nucleotides matching TRBD1. With 0 bases clipped from V and 12 bases from J, the junction kept 19 bases outside the gene matches. Per the germline V gene, CDR1 is SGHNT and CDR2 is YYREEE (reference sequence). The CDR3 length is 18 residues. The CDR3 is CASSLEGQGGSGTDLQFF. The CDR3 nucleotides read TGTGCCAGCAGCTTGGAGGGACAGGGTGGCAGCGGGACCGATTTGCAGTTCTTC.

The chain links TRBV7-9 to TRBJ2-7; D perhaps matches TRBD2 (7 bases). Germline loops: CDR1 SEHNR, CDR2 FQNEAQ (reference sequence). CDR3 length equals 13 residues. Trimming took 2 bases from V and 6 from J, leaving 11 bases between them. The CDR3 region is CASSLTGGGEQYF. Here the CDR3 DNA reads TGTGCCAGCAGCTTAACGGGGGGCGGCGAGCAGTACTTC.

The chain carries TRBV4-1 and TRBJ2-3; 8 bases align to TRBD1. V lost 4 bases to trimming and J lost 2 bases; unmatched junction nucleotides: 8. CDR3 length: 16 amino acids. Germline values: CDR1 MGHRA, CDR2 YSYEKL. Written as DNA, the CDR3 is TGCGCCAGCAGCCCAGCAGGGGGCGGGTACACAGATACGCAGTATTTT. Protein sequence: CASSPAGGGYTDTQYF.